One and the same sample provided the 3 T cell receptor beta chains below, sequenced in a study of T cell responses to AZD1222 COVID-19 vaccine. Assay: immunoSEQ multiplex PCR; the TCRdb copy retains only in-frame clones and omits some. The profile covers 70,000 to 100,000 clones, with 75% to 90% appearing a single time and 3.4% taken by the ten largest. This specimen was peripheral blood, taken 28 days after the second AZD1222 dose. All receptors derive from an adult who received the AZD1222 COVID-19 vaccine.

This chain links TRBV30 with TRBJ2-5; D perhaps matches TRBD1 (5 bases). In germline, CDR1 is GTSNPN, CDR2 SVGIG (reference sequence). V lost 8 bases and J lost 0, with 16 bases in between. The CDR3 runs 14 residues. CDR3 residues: CAGQSPGYQETQYF. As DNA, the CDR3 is TGTGCCGGACAAAGTCCGGGCTACCAAGAGACCCAGTACTTC.

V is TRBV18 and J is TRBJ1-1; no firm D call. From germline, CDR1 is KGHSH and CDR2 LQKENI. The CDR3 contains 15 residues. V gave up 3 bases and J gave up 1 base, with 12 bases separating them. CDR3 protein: CASSPSSRGNTEAFF. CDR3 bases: TGTGCCAGCTCACCCTCAAGTCGAGGGAACACTGAAGCTTTCTTT.

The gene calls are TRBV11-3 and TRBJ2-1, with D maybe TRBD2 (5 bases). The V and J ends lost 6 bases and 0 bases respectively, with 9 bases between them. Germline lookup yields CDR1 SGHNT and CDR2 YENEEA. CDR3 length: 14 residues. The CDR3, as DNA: TGTGCCAGCAGACTAGTGCGCTCCTACAATGAGCAGTTCTTC. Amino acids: CASRLVRSYNEQFF.